This T cell receptor (beta chain) was recorded in a study of blood T cells in healthy people across ages. Through a sample-barcoded 5' primer and a J-beta primer mix, a second PCR was run for roughly 7 to 12 cycles. One entry per CDR3 protein results from TCRdb running MiXCR on the 5' RACE reads. The table shows approximately 1.5 million distinct CDR3 sequences, with approximately 42% occurring only once. Trimming took off 1 base at V and 3 bases at J, with 11 bases between the two ends. The CDR3 covers 15 residues. Germline-derived CDR1 and CDR2 are SGHRS and YFSETQ. The sample was blood. This receptor was identified in a woman under 30 in good health. This chain joins TRBV5-1 and TRBJ1-5, with D perhaps matching TRBD1 (5 bases). The CDR3 bases are TGCGCCAGCAGCTTGTTTGGGGGGACCAATCAGCCCCAGCATTTT. Residues: CASSLFGGTNQPQHF.